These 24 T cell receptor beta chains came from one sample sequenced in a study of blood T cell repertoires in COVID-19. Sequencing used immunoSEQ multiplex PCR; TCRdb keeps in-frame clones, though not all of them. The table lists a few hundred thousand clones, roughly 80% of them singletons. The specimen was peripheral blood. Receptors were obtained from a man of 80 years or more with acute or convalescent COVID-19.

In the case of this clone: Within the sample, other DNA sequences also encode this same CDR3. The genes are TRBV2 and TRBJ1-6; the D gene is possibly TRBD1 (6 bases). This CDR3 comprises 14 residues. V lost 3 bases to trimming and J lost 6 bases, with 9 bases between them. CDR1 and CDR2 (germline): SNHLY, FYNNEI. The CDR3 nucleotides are TGTGCCAGCAGTGAGCTCAGGGGTAATTCACCCCTCCACTTT. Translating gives CASSELRGNSPLHF.

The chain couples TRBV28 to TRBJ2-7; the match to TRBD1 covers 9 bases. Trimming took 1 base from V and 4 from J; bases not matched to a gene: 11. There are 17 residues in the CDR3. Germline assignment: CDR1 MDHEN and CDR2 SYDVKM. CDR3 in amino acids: CASSLYPPGQGGYEQYF. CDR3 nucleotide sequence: TGTGCCAGCAGTTTATACCCCCCGGGACAGGGTGGGTACGAGCAGTACTTC. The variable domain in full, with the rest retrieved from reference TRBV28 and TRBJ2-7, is DVKVTQSSRYLVKRTGEKVFLECVQDMDHENMFWYRQDPGLGLRLIYFSYDVKMKEKGDIPEGYSVSREKKERFSLILESASTNQTSMYLCASSLYPPGQGGYEQYFGPGTRLTVT.

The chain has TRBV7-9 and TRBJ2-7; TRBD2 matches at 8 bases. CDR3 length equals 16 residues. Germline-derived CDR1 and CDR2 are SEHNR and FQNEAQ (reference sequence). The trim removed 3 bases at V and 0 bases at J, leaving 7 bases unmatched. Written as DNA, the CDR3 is TGTGCCAGCAGCTTGATTCCTAGCGGGTACTCCTACGAGCAGTACTTC. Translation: CASSLIPSGYSYEQYF. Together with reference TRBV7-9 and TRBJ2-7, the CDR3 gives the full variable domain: DTGVSQNPRHKITKRGQNVTFRCDPISEHNRLYWYRQTLGQGPEFLTYFQNEAQLEKSRLLSDRFSAERPKGSFSTLEIQRTEQGDSAMYLCASSLIPSGYSYEQYFGPGTRLTVT.

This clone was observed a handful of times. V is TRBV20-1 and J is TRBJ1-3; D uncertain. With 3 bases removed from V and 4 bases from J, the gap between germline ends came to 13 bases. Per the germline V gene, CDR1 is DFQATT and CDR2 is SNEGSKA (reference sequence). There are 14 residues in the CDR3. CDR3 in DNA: TGCAGTGCTAGTCCACAGCCCCCGGGAAACACCATATATTTT. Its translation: CSASPQPPGNTIYF.

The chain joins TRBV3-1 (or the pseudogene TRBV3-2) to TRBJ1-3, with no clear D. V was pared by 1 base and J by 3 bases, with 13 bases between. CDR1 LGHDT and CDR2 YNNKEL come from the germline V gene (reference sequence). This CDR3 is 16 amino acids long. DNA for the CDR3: TGTGCCAGCAGCCAAGCCTTGACATCAGTTGGAAACACCATATATTTT. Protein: CASSQALTSVGNTIYF.

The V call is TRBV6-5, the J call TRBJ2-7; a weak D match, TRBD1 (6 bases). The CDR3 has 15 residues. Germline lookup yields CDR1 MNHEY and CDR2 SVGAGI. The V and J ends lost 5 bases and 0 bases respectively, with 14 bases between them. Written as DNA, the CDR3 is TGTGCCAGCAGTATACAGGGTCAGTACTCCTACGAGCAGTACTTC. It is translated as CASSIQGQYSYEQYF.

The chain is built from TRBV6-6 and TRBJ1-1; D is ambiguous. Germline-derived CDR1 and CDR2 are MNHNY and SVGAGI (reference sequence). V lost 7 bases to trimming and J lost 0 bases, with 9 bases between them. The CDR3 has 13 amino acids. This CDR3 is CASTGAVNTEAFF. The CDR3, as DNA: TGTGCCAGCACTGGAGCAGTGAACACTGAAGCTTTCTTT.

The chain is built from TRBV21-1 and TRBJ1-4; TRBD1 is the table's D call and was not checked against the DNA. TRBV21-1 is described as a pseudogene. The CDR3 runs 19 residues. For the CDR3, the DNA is TGTGCCAGCAGCAAAAGGGGGTCCCGGGACAGGGACGGATCCGAAAAACTGTTTTTT. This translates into CASSKRGSRDRDGSEKLFF.

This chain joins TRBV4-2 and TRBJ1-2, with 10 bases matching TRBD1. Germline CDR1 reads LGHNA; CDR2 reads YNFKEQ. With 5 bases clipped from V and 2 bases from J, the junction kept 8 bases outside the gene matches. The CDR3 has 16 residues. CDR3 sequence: CASSSRGGQGNYGYTF. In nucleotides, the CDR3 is TGTGCCAGCAGCTCAAGAGGGGGACAGGGGAACTATGGCTACACCTTC.

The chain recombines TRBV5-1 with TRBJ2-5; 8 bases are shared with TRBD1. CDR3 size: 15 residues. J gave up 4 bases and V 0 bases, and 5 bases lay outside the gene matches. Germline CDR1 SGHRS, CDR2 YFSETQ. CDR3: CASSLVGQGRETQYF. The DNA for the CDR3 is TGCGCCAGCAGCTTGGTCGGACAGGGACGAGAGACCCAGTACTTC. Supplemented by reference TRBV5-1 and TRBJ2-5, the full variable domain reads KAGVTQTPRYLIKTRGQQVTLSCSPISGHRSVSWYQQTPGQGLQFLFEYFSETQRNKGNFPGRFSGRQFSNSRSEMNVSTLELGDSALYLCASSLVGQGRETQYFGPGTRLLVL.

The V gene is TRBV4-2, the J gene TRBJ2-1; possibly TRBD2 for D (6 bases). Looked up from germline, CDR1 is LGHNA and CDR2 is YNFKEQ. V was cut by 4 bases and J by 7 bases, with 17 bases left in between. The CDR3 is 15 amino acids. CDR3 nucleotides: TGTGCCAGCAGCCTCCGGGACTCCAGTTTAAATGAGCAGTTCTTC. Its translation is CASSLRDSSLNEQFF.

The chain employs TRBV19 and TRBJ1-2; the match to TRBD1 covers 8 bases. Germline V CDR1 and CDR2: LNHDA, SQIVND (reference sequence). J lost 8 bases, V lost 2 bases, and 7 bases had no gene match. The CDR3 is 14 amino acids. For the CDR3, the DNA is TGTGCCAGTAGTATATCGGGACAGGAGATCGGCTACACCTTC. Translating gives CASSISGQEIGYTF.

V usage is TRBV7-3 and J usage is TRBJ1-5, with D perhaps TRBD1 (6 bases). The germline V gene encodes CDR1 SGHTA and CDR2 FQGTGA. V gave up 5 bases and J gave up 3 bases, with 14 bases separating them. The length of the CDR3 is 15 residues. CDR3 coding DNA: TGTGCCAGCAGCCTCGGCCAGGGGTACAATCAGCCCCAGCATTTT. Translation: CASSLGQGYNQPQHF.

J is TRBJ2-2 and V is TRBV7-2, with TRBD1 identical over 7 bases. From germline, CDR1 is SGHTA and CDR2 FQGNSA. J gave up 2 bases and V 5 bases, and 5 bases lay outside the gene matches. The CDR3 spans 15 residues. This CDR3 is CASSIQGVNTGELFF. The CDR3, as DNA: TGTGCCAGCAGCATCCAGGGGGTAAACACCGGGGAGCTGTTTTTT.

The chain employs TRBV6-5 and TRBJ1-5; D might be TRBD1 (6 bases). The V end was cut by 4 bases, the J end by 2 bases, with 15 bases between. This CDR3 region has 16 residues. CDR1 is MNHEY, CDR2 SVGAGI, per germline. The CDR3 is CASSSGTLQGNQPQHF. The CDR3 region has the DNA TGTGCCAGCAGTTCCGGGACACTGCAGGGCAATCAGCCCCAGCATTTT.

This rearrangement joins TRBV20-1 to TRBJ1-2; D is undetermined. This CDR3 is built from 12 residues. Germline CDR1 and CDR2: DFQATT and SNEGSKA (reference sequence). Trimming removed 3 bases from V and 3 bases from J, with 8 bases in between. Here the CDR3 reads CSASDGDYGYTF. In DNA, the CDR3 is TGCAGTGCTAGTGACGGGGACTATGGCTACACCTTC.

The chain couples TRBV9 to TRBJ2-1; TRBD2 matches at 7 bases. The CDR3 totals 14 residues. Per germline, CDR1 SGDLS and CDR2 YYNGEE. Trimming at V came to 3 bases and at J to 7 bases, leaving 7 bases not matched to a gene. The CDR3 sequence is CASSALGTTNEQFF. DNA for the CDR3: TGTGCCAGCAGCGCTCTGGGGACTACGAATGAGCAGTTCTTC. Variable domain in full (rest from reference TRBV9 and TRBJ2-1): DSGVTQTPKHLITATGQRVTLRCSPRSGDLSVYWYQQSLDQGLQFLIQYYNGEERAKGNILERFSAQQFPDLHSELNLSSLELGDSALYFCASSALGTTNEQFFGPGTRLTVL.

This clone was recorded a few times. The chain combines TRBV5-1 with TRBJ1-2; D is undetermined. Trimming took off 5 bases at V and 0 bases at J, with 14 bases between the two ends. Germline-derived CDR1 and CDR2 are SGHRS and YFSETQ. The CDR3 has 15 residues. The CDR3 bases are TGCGCCAGCAGGTTCGGGGAAGGGACTAACTATGGCTACACCTTC. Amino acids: CASRFGEGTNYGYTF.

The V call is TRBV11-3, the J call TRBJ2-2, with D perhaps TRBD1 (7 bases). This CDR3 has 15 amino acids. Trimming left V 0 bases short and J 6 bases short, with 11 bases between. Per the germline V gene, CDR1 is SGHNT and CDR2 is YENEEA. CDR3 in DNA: TGTGCCAGCAGCTTAGACTCCAGGGGGGCCGGGGAGCTGTTTTTT. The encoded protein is CASSLDSRGAGELFF. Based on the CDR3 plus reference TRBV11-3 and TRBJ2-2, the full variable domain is EAGVVQSPRYKIIEKKQPVAFWCNPISGHNTLYWYLQNLGQGPELLIRYENEEAVDDSQLPKDRFSAERLKGVDSTLKIQPAELGDSAVYLCASSLDSRGAGELFFGEGSRLTVL.

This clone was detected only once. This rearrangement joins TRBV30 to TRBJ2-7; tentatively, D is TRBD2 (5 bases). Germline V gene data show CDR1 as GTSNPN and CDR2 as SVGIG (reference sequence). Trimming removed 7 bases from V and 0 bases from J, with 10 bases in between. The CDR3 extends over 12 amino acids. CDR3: CALTGNSYEQYF. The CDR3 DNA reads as TGTGCCTTAACCGGGAACTCCTACGAGCAGTACTTC.

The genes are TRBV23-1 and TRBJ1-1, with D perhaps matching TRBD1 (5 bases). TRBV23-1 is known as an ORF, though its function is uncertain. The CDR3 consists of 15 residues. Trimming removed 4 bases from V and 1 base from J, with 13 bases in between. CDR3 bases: TGCGCCAGCAGTCCTCGGGGGAGCGAGAACACTGAAGCTTTCTTT. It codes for CASSPRGSENTEAFF.

CDR3 DNA: TGCGCCAGCACCCAAAGTACTAGCGGCTACAATGAGCAGTTCTTC. This gives the protein CASTQSTSGYNEQFF. The chain has TRBV5-1 and TRBJ2-1; 8 bases are a match to TRBD2. Germline V gene lookup returns CDR1 SGHRS and CDR2 YFSETQ. Trimming at V came to 6 bases and at J to 3 bases, leaving 8 bases not matched to a gene. The CDR3 spans 15 residues.

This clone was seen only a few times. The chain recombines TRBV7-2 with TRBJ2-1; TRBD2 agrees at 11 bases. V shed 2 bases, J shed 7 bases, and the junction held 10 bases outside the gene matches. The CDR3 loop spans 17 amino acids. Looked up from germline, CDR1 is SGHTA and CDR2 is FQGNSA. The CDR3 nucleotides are TGTGCCAGCAGCTTAAGTCCTAGCGGGGGGAGTGGGAATGAGCAGTTCTTC. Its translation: CASSLSPSGGSGNEQFF.

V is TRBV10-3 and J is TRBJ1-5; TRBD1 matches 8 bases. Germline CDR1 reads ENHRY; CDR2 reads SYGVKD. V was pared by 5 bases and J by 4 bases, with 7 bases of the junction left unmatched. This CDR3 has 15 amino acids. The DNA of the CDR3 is TGTGCCATCAGTTCGACAGGGGCGATTAATCAGCCCCAGCATTTT. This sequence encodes CAISSTGAINQPQHF.